The source of this T cell receptor beta chain is a study of shared clonotypes between healthy human individuals. Background on the study: A couple of women and three men aged 18 to 49 made up the donors.

Across several immunoSEQ plates, the genomic DNA of each subset was split evenly. Profiling relied on immunoSEQ multiplex PCR, and the TCRdb table lists in-frame clones only, not all of them. The repertoire holds around 2.1 million clones, with about 92% as singletons. Terminally differentiated effector memory CD45RA+ cells were left out of the naive CD8 fraction, which was CD45RO-negative and positively selected for CCR7. Germline lookup yields CDR1 MDHEN and CDR2 SYDVKM. The CDR3 extends over 14 amino acids. The V end was cut by 3 bases, the J end by 7 bases, with 13 bases between. V usage is TRBV28 and J usage is TRBJ2-1; D is uncertain. The sample comprised naive CD8+ T cells from PBMCs. This TCR derives from a man between 18 and 29 years old in good health. Some clones in this sample may be carry-over from other donors' samples. For the CDR3, the DNA is TGTGCCAGCAGTTTCACCATGGTCTCTAATGAGCAGTTCTTC. Its protein product is CASSFTMVSNEQFF.